Listed below are T cell receptor beta chains from one sample, sequenced in a study of tumor and adjacent non-tumor tissue in lung cancer. TCRdb processed the multiplex PCR reads anew with MiXCR; each CDR3 protein has one entry. This table has tens of thousands of distinct CDR3 sequences, 55% to 75% appearing once. Sequences were obtained from lung tumor tissue. The receptors derive from a man over 45 with non-small cell lung cancer. CDR3s leave out the opening cysteine and the closing phenylalanine or tryptophan. D genes are given only for firm matches.

CDR3 length	D gene	V gene	J gene	CDR3 protein
9	-	TRBV5-1	TRBJ1-5	ASSLGGPQH
10	-	TRBV28	TRBJ2-7	AGTAVGHGQY
12	TRBD2	TRBV20-1	TRBJ2-5	SARDGLAGETQY
14	TRBD2	TRBV7-8	TRBJ2-5	ASSLRGGAEGETQY
13	-	TRBV20-1	TRBJ2-2	SVPKNGKNTGELF
13	-	TRBV7-2	TRBJ2-1	ASSLGAASYNDQF
11	-	TRBV11-2	TRBJ1-1	ASSSTGGFETF
10	TRBD1	TRBV6-1	TRBJ2-7	TSGQVSYEQY
14	TRBD2	TRBV11-3	TRBJ2-3	ASSLGLAGSIDTQY
16	TRBD1	TRBV11-2	TRBJ1-6	ASSARTGGSSYNSPLH
12	-	TRBV6-5	TRBJ2-7	ASSYSSGPYEEY
14	TRBD2	TRBV11-2	TRBJ2-1	ASSIGTSGGTHEQF
12	TRBD1	TRBV5-4	TRBJ2-5	ASSITGVQETQC
13	TRBD1	TRBV6-1	TRBJ2-7	ANREAGGGRKEQY
12	-	TRBV28	TRBJ2-2	ATRGSSNTGELF
13	-	TRBV12-3/TRBV12-4	TRBJ1-1	ASSPPGGLNTEAF
16	-	TRBV18	TRBJ2-6	ASSPKTDLNSGANVLT
13	-	TRBV5-1	TRBJ1-1	ASSLAGQGNTEAF
14	-	TRBV11-2	TRBJ2-5	ANSLGVAAGRETQY
12	-	TRBV12-3/TRBV12-4	TRBJ2-3	ASSLFPRTDTQY
12	-	TRBV6-1	TRBJ1-5	ASIRGVGWEPRH
12	-	TRBV5-5	TRBJ2-3	ASLRISSTDTKY
16	TRBD2	TRBV14	TRBJ2-1	ASSDAKTGLAAINEQF
15	-	TRBV5-6	TRBJ1-1	ASSLENVKRGCTEAF
13	TRBD1	TRBV24-1	TRBJ2-3	ATSAPDRGADTQY
14	TRBD2	TRBV20-1	TRBJ2-3	SASPRTGGYTDTLY
12	TRBD2	TRBV10-2	TRBJ2-1	ASSVAGGPYEQF
12	-	TRBV12-3/TRBV12-4	TRBJ1-4	ASSRLGGGEKLS
11	-	TRBV11-3	TRBJ2-3	ASSGQGADTQY
11	-	TRBV11-1	TRBJ2-5	ASSRGNQETQY
13	TRBD2	TRBV16	TRBJ2-7	VSSPRTSLTYEQY
12	TRBD2	TRBV4-2	TRBJ2-7	ASSPGTSGSQRY
11	-	TRBV16	-	ASSQQENQPQY
11	-	TRBV28	TRBJ1-2	ASSLRAPYGYT
15	-	TRBV4-1	TRBJ2-5	ASSPQEGAHHQDTQY
14	TRBD2	TRBV7-9	TRBJ2-3	ASSLALAGLRDTQY
10	-	TRBV28	TRBJ2-1	ASSSGTYEQF
12	-	TRBV11-2	TRBJ1-6	ASSLWYGNSPFH
14	TRBD2	TRBV9	TRBJ2-3	ASSVGGSGNTDTQY
14	-	TRBV2	TRBJ2-7	ASRAGQYITGGEQY
11	-	TRBV10-2	TRBJ1-5	AISENSNQPHH
11	-	TRBV29-1	TRBJ1-1	SGSRQLNTEAF
12	-	TRBV20-1	TRBJ1-5	SARDSGGHQPQH
13	-	TRBV28	TRBJ1-5	ASSSPGGSYQPQH
11	-	TRBV5-5	TRBJ1-1	ASSLDLNIEAF
11	-	TRBV6-1	TRBJ1-6	VSFSRSNSPLH
13	TRBD1	TRBV10-3	TRBJ1-2	FISVEGQAADGYT
13	-	TRBV10-1	TRBJ2-3	ASSDRTASTDTQY
13	-	TRBV19	TRBJ1-3	ASSTDINSGNTIY
12	-	TRBV11-2	TRBJ2-3	ASTPAGATGTQY
13	TRBD2	TRBV4-2	TRBJ2-1	ASSQSWGGVWEQF
11	-	TRBV28	TRBJ2-7	ATSLGRVSEQY
12	TRBD1	TRBV12-3/TRBV12-4	TRBJ2-7	ASRSRQGDYEQY
13	TRBD1	TRBV28	TRBJ2-1	ASSSGTAAGNDQF
14	-	TRBV2	TRBJ2-3	ASKGARGDNTDTQY
11	TRBD1	TRBV29-1	TRBJ2-7	SVARTGADVQY
13	-	TRBV11-2	TRBJ2-2	ASTGRGVNTGELF